These T cell receptor beta chains were read from a single sample in a study of OX40 agonist ivuxolimab in advanced cancers. Assay: immunoSEQ multiplex PCR; the TCRdb copy retains only in-frame clones and omits some. The table has 69,000 or so clones, around 89% seen once. The specimen comprised CD4+ or CD8+ T cells sorted from blood, sampled in a trial of the OX40 agonist ivuxolimab. All receptors come from an adult with an advanced solid tumor such as melanoma, head and neck, liver or kidney cancer. CDR3s include the opening cysteine and the closing phenylalanine or tryptophan. Each record gives: D gene, V gene, J gene, clone size, CDR3 length, CDR3 protein, CDR3 DNA. D genes are given only for firm matches. Size is stated for part of the rows, as once, few or many counts, or as a class when the clone is expanded.

D: NA; V: TRBV12-5; J: TRBJ2-2; size: NA; length: 16; CDR3: CASGLVVGQYTGELFF; DNA: TGTGCTAGTGGTTTGGTAGTAGGGCAGTACACCGGGGAGCTGTTTTTT
D: NA; V: TRBV7-9; J: TRBJ2-7; size: once; length: 11; CDR3: CASARGDEQYF; DNA: TGTGCCAGCGCCAGGGGTGACGAGCAGTACTTC
D: TRBD1; V: TRBV5-4; J: TRBJ2-7; size: NA; length: 13; CDR3: CASSTGQGGEQYF; DNA: TGTGCCAGCAGCACGGGACAGGGGGGCGAGCAGTACTTC
D: NA; V: TRBV15; J: TRBJ1-3; size: NA; length: 17; CDR3: CATSRGEPGSLENTIYF; DNA: TGTGCCACCAGCAGAGGAGAACCAGGTAGCCTTGAAAACACCATATATTTT
D: NA; V: TRBV14; J: TRBJ1-1; size: NA; length: 14; CDR3: CASSRLQGIGEAFF; DNA: TGTGCCAGCAGCCGCCTCCAGGGAATCGGTGAAGCTTTCTTT
D: NA; V: TRBV2; J: TRBJ1-5; size: few; length: 13; CDR3: CASSVWGEVPQHF; DNA: TGTGCCAGCAGTGTTTGGGGGGAGGTGCCCCAGCATTTT
D: TRBD2; V: TRBV10-1; J: TRBJ2-1; size: NA; length: 17; CDR3: CASSEGLAGKSYNEQFF; DNA: TGCGCCAGCAGTGAAGGTCTAGCGGGGAAATCCTACAATGAGCAGTTCTTC
D: NA; V: TRBV28; J: TRBJ1-3; size: NA; length: 14; CDR3: CASSRLSPGNTIYF; DNA: TGTGCCAGCAGTCGGCTCTCCCCGGGAAACACCATATATTTT
D: TRBD2; V: TRBV10-2; J: TRBJ2-5; size: NA; length: 15; CDR3: CASSELAGGSETQYF; DNA: TGCGCCAGCAGTGAGCTAGCGGGGGGTTCGGAGACCCAGTACTTC
D: NA; V: TRBV28; J: TRBJ1-5; size: NA; length: 16; CDR3: CASSLGGRVGNQPQHF; DNA: TGTGCCAGCAGTTTGGGGGGCAGGGTAGGCAATCAGCCCCAGCATTTT
D: TRBD2; V: TRBV4-1; J: TRBJ2-7; size: NA; length: 19; CDR3: CASSQVAGGAGARQTEQYF; DNA: TGCGCCAGCAGCCAAGTGGCGGGGGGAGCGGGGGCCCGCCAGACCGAGCAGTACTTC
D: TRBD1; V: TRBV11-2; J: TRBJ2-7; size: NA; length: 15; CDR3: CASSKQGTVAYEQYF; DNA: TGTGCCAGCAGCAAGCAAGGGACAGTCGCCTACGAGCAGTACTTC
D: NA; V: TRBV5-5; J: TRBJ2-4; size: NA; length: 16; CDR3: CASSLVLWGIQNIQYF; DNA: TGTGCCAGCAGCTTGGTTCTTTGGGGGATCCAAAACATTCAGTACTTC
D: NA; V: TRBV12-5; J: TRBJ1-5; size: NA; length: 16; CDR3: CASGPSRTPRVEPQHF; DNA: TGTGCTAGTGGTCCCTCCAGGACACCCCGTGTAGAGCCCCAGCATTTT
D: TRBD2; V: TRBV5-1; J: TRBJ2-7; size: NA; length: 15; CDR3: CASSFRLAGAGEQYF; DNA: TGCGCCAGCAGCTTTCGACTAGCGGGGGCGGGTGAGCAGTACTTC
D: NA; V: TRBV7-2; J: TRBJ2-3; size: NA; length: 13; CDR3: CASSSDHTDTQYF; DNA: TGTGCCAGCAGCTCCGATCACACAGATACGCAGTATTTT